The entry below describes one T cell receptor (beta chain). Its antigen is not yet known. No base quality information exists; no much larger clone differs at one position. The sample's time point label, decoded: 20 to 30 weeks on oral tofacitinib. The intended sense of this specimen's treatment or condition label: oral pan-JAK inhibitor, 5-10 mg twice daily. Lesional scalp punch biopsies and peripheral blood were obtained from alopecia areata patients. PBMCs were isolated by density centrifugation and stained for CD3, CD4 and CD8, after which CD4+ and CD8+ T cells were sorted on a FACSAria. The data belong to a study of CD8+ T cells in alopecia areata (dated by TCRdb to the late 2010s). General notes on the study: Treated patients were enrolled in an open-label pilot trial of oral tofacitinib at 5 to 10 mg twice daily for moderate-to-severe alopecia areata. To study T cell clonal expansion in alopecia areata, the researchers applied high-throughput TCRbeta sequencing to both the C3H/HeJ mouse model and human patients. On the human side, TCRbeta sequencing was run on scalp tissue and on sorted CD4+ and CD8+ peripheral blood T cells from healthy controls and from alopecia areata patients with either patchy or totalis/universalis disease. Tofacitinib was administered for 6 to 18 months, and 6 months of follow-up off drug were then conducted to assess delayed response and recurrence. The RNA source kit depended on sample type: the PAXgene miRNA kit for fixed scalp, the miRNeasy kit for PBMCs, and the RNeasy kit for mouse skin. Scalp clonality was compared across normal scalp (n=4), patchy alopecia areata scalp (n=8), and alopecia totalis/universalis scalp (n=8). The SALT score, which quantifies the percentage of affected scalp surface area, was used to measure disease severity in treated patients. immunoSEQ multiplex PCR using 35 Vbeta forward primers and 13 Jbeta reverse primers was used to amplify TCRbeta CDR3 regions. Biopsies were taken from tofacitinib-treated patients at baseline and at 4 and 24 weeks of treatment, and a later scalp biopsy was taken in several of the tofacitinib-treated patients. Here is what the overall study found, with its caveats: Lesional scalp, especially in alopecia totalis/universalis, showed higher clonality and more expanded CD8+ clones than normal scalp, suggesting antigenic drive. Shared TCR sequences between patients were less evident than in mice, which may be partly attributable to HLA diversity in the patient population. Resident alphabeta T cells in normal human skin are also sequenced, complicating scalp TCR repertoire analysis, unlike mouse skin dominated by gammadelta T cells. Many expanded lesional clones persisted in scalp and blood during tofacitinib treatment, which may partly explain relapse after stopping treatment. Because the treated cohort was small and had only one nonresponder, larger studies are needed to examine links between baseline CD8+ expansion and response. Scalp clonality and the number of expanded CD8+ clones among the top 100 scalp clones were significantly decreased by tofacitinib.

The method behind the library was the immunoSEQ multiplex PCR assay. To provide template for TCR sequencing, every sample had RNA extracted and reverse transcribed into cDNA. SuperScript III was used to make first-strand cDNA, primed with a 2:1 mix of oligo-dT and random hexamers. A synthetic immune receptor repertoire was used to gauge amplification bias, and whatever bias remained was removed computationally. The source study handled its data this way. After raw reads were preprocessed to remove errors, the CDR3 was defined following IMGT conventions as running from the conserved cysteine to phenylalanine. Clonality was calculated as 1 minus Shannon entropy normalized by log2 of the number of productive unique TCRs. Scalp TCRbeta sequences were cross-referenced with sorted blood CD4 and CD8 repertoires so that the CD4 or CD8 identity of scalp clones could be inferred. Sourced from immuneACCESS, this table was stored by TCRdb with only in-frame sequences that have V and J called. A share of the clones is absent; for the studies checked, an unresolved V gene accounts for under half, and the remainder has no known explanation. That table furnishes V, J and clone size, whereas the DNA furnished D and trimming. Within this sample are 190,000 or so clones, with about three fifths of them counted one time only. The ten top clones hold around 13% of the sample.

The CDR3 numbers 13 residues from cysteine through phenylalanine. Only CDR3 DNA is held: 39 bases, read in frame from base 1. CDR1 GTSNPN and CDR2 SVGIG are derived from the germline V gene (reference sequence). V sheds 0 bases and J sheds 4 bases, leaving 9 bases between their ends. This material consisted of CD8+ T cells sorted from blood, taken at week 24, from a patient treated with tofacitinib. Rearrangement joined TRBV30 to TRBJ1-2; the D gene lacks a confident call. This clonotype originated in a human donor with alopecia areata. The nucleotide sequence is given as TGTGCCTGGAGTGTAAACAGAGCCTATGGCTACACCTTC. It translates to CAWSVNRAYGYTF.